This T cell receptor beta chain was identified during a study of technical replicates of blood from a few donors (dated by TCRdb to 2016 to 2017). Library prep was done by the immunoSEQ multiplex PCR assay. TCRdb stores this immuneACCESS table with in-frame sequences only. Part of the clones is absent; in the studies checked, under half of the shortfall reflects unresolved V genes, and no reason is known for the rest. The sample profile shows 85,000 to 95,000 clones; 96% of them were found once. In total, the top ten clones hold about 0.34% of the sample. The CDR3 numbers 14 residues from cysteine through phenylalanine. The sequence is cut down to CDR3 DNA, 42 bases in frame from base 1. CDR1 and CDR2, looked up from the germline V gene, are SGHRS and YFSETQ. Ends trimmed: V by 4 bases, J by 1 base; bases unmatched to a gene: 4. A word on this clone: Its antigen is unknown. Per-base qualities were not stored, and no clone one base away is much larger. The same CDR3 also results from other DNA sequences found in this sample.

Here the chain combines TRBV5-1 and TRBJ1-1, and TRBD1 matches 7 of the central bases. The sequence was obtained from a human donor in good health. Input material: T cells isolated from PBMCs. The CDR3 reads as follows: CASSLRQGNTEAFF. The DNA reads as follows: TGCGCCAGCAGCCTAAGACAGGGGAACACTGAAGCTTTCTTT.